One sample yielded the 14 T cell receptor beta chains listed below, sequenced in a study of spatial heterogeneity in lung cancer. Findings of the study overall: It was found that expanded intratumoral alpha and beta TCR counts tracked tumor mutation counts.

Time point defined: sample taken at primary tumor resection. TCRdb recomputed calls from the 5' RACE reads with MiXCR, one row per CDR3 protein. The data contain about 9,800 distinct CDR3 sequences, 54% of them singletons. What these receptors recognize is not known. Specimen: lung tumor tissue, collected at surgery. These receptors were taken from a female donor with early-stage non-small cell lung cancer.

This clonotype was detected only a few times. This beta chain is an off-target read within a library intended for alpha chains, so its frequency means little. The chain has TRBV7-2 and TRBJ2-5; D possibly matches TRBD1 or TRBD2 (5 bases each). Germline V gene sequence: CDR1 SGHTA, CDR2 FQGNSA. V dropped 3 bases and J dropped 5 bases, with 16 bases sitting between them. This CDR3 is built from 15 residues. CDR3 bases: TGTGCCAGCAGCTTGACGGGGCTCCCGGGGGAGACCCAGTACTTC. The encoded protein is CASSLTGLPGETQYF.

This clonotype was counted only a few times. This beta chain is an unintended read in a library built for alpha chains; its size means little. The rearrangement joins TRBV20-1 to TRBJ2-1, with 8 bases matching TRBD2. This CDR3 region has 15 residues. Unmatched junction bases numbered 13, after V lost 3 bases and J lost 9 bases. Germline CDR1 DFQATT, CDR2 SNEGSKA (reference sequence). The CDR3 is CSARRGLVTSGEQFF. Here the CDR3 DNA reads TGCAGTGCTAGGCGGGGACTAGTTACTAGCGGTGAGCAGTTCTTC.

As concerns this clonotype: A library prepared for alpha chains yielded this beta chain as an off-target read; its size is of little meaning. CDR3 amino acids: CASSSPGYEQYF. The CDR3 nucleotides are TGTGCCAGCAGCTCACCCGGCTACGAGCAGTACTTC. V gene TRBV7-4 combines with J gene TRBJ2-7; no firm D call. This CDR3 has 12 residues. CDR1 is SGHVT, CDR2 SQSDAQ, per germline. The V end was cut by 4 bases, the J end by 3 bases, with 7 bases between.

This clonotype was seen a handful of times. The library was prepared for alpha chains; this beta chain is a stray read, so its frequency means little. The chain joins TRBV5-5 to TRBJ1-2; 8 bases match TRBD1. The ends lost 3 bases at V and 4 bases at J; junction bases unmatched: 14. Germline CDR1 SGHKS, CDR2 YYEKEE (reference sequence). The CDR3 totals 17 residues. The CDR3 region has the DNA TGTGCCAGCAGCTCCCGCCGTGAGACAGGGGATCGCTATGGCTACACCTTC. Its translation: CASSSRRETGDRYGYTF.

With respect to this clonotype: This beta chain represents an off-target read in a library built for alpha chains; its size is of limited meaning. The chain joins TRBV20-1 to TRBJ2-1; D uncertain. The CDR3 is 15 amino acids. The germline V and J ends were trimmed by 0 bases and 7 bases, with 16 bases remaining between them. The germline CDR1 and CDR2 sequences are DFQATT and SNEGSKA (reference sequence). The CDR3 coding sequence is TGCAGTGCTAGAGATCAAGTTAGTTACTGGAATGAGCAGTTCTTC. It codes for CSARDQVSYWNEQFF.

Comments on this clonotype: The library was built for alpha chains, so this beta chain is an off-target read and its size means little. The chain links TRBV24-1 to TRBJ1-2; D is perhaps TRBD1 (5 bases). The V and J ends lost 3 bases and 11 bases respectively, with 12 bases between them. CDR1 is KGHDR and CDR2 is SFDVKD in the germline V gene. The CDR3 extends over 12 amino acids. CDR3 residues: CATSDGTWRYTF. The CDR3 bases are TGTGCCACCAGTGATGGGACCTGGAGGTACACCTTC.

Comments on this clonotype: Found in a library prepared for alpha chains, this beta chain is an off-target read, and its abundance has little meaning. The chain carries TRBV7-9 and TRBJ2-1; D perhaps matches TRBD2 (5 bases). The germline V gene has CDR1 SEHNR and CDR2 FQNEAQ (reference sequence). V dropped 2 bases and J dropped 14 bases, with 13 bases sitting between them. CDR3 length: 12 residues. For the CDR3, the DNA is TGTGCCAGCAGCTTACCAAGACTCGGGGAGTTCTTC. Its protein is CASSLPRLGEFF.

In regard to this clonotype: This beta chain is an unintended read in a library built for alpha chains; its size means little. The rearrangement joins TRBV29-1 to TRBJ1-1, with D tentatively TRBD1 (6 bases). Germline V gene data show CDR1 as SQVTM and CDR2 as ANQGSEA. This CDR3 has 11 residues. V was clipped by 6 bases and J by 6 bases, with 11 bases between them. This CDR3 is CSVHGGPEAFF. The DNA of the CDR3 is TGCAGCGTACACGGGGGCCCTGAAGCTTTCTTT.

Worth noting for this clonotype: The size of this beta chain means little, since it is a stray read in a library made for alpha chains. The J gene is TRBJ2-1, the V gene TRBV11-2; 10 bases align to TRBD2. Germline V lookup: CDR1 SGHAT, CDR2 FQNNGV. This CDR3 is built from 16 residues. With V trimmed by 4 bases and J by 1 base, 4 bases remained unmatched. The CDR3 coding sequence is TGTGCCAGCAGCTCGCAGCGGGGGGGTTCCTACAATGAGCAGTTCTTC. It translates to CASSSQRGGSYNEQFF.

As concerns this clonotype: In a library made to pick up alpha chains, this beta chain is a stray read with a size that means little. The chain joins TRBV20-1 to TRBJ1-1, with no clear D. Germline assignment: CDR1 DFQATT and CDR2 SNEGSKA (reference sequence). Trimming removed 7 bases from V and 2 bases from J, with 20 bases in between. The CDR3 covers 15 residues. This CDR3 reads CSGIAAGWDNTEAFF. CDR3 bases: TGCAGTGGGATCGCGGCAGGCTGGGATAACACTGAAGCTTTCTTT.

Remarks on this clonotype: In a library made to pick up alpha chains, this beta chain is a stray read with a size that means little. V and J are TRBV27 and TRBJ2-3, with 8 bases lining up with TRBD2. V lost 5 bases to trimming and J lost 1 base; unmatched junction nucleotides: 5. Per the germline V gene, CDR1 is MNHEY and CDR2 is SMNVEV (reference sequence). CDR3 length equals 15 residues. CDR3 nucleotide sequence: TGTGCCAGCAGTATGCGGGGGGTCCGCACAGATACGCAGTATTTT. It encodes CASSMRGVRTDTQYF.

This clonotype was detected a few times. This beta chain turned up in a library designed for alpha chains; as an off-target read, its abundance says little. The V call is TRBV30, the J call TRBJ1-6; D not resolved. The CDR3 has 15 amino acids. Germline values: CDR1 GTSNPN, CDR2 SVGIG (reference sequence). Trimming cost V 2 bases and J 4 bases, with 12 bases left between them. The CDR3 region is CAWSIREPYNSPLHF. For the CDR3, the DNA is TGTGCCTGGAGTATCCGGGAACCTTATAATTCACCCCTCCACTTT.

Concerning this clonotype itself: This beta chain is a stray read from a library made for alpha chains; its abundance is not meaningful. The chain carries TRBV18 and TRBJ1-2; 9 bases are shared with TRBD1. Germline trimming cut 4 bases from V and 4 bases from J; bases unmatched to any gene: 7. Germline V gives CDR1 KGHSH, CDR2 LQKENI. The CDR3 runs to 15 residues. The CDR3 DNA reads TGTGCCAGCTCACTTGGGGACAGGGTCGGCTATGGCTACACCTTC. Amino acid sequence: CASSLGDRVGYGYTF.

Remarks on this clonotype: Since the library was made to target alpha chains, this beta chain is a stray read and its abundance is not meaningful. V usage is TRBV6-5 and J usage is TRBJ2-7, with no clear D. The ends were cut back, 1 base at V and 0 bases at J, with 7 bases in the middle. Germline V lookup: CDR1 MNHEY, CDR2 SVGAGI. The CDR3 contains 14 residues. CDR3 nucleotide sequence: TGTGCCAGCAGTTACTTGTTCGACTCCTACGAGCAGTACTTC. This encodes CASSYLFDSYEQYF.